The 32 T cell receptor beta chains presented below share a single source sample, sequenced in a study of neoadjuvant anti-PD-1 for oral cavity cancer. Profiling relied on immunoSEQ multiplex PCR, and the TCRdb table lists in-frame clones only, not all of them. The sample has over 10,000 clones; about 60% are singletons. Sequencing used PBMCs, obtained before nivolumab (anti-PD-1) treatment. All receptors come from a person aged 40 to 85 with oral cavity squamous cell carcinoma.

J is TRBJ1-1 and V is TRBV28, with D possibly matching TRBD1 (6 bases). The V and J ends lost 3 bases and 1 base respectively, with 18 bases between them. From germline, CDR1 is MDHEN and CDR2 SYDVKM. This CDR3 has 17 amino acids. CDR3 sequence reads: CASSFSLGGRSNTEAFF. DNA for the CDR3: TGTGCCAGCAGTTTCTCCCTCGGGGGGCGGTCGAACACTGAAGCTTTCTTT.

The rearrangement uses TRBV28 and TRBJ2-7; no clear D gene. Between the trimmed V and J ends, which lost 4 bases and 4 bases, there was a span of 5 bases. Germline assignment: CDR1 MDHEN and CDR2 SYDVKM. CDR3 size: 11 residues. For the CDR3, the DNA is TGTGCCAGCAGTTATTCATACGAGCAGTACTTC. Its protein product is CASSYSYEQYF.

The chain is built from TRBV5-1 and TRBJ2-7; either TRBD1 or TRBD2 may supply D (6 bases each). V shed 0 bases and J shed 6 bases, with 13 bases lying between them. Germline CDR1 reads SGHRS; CDR2 reads YFSETQ. CDR3 size: 14 residues. The CDR3 DNA follows: TGCGCCAGCAGCTTGGTTGGGGGGCTGGGCGAGCAGTACTTC. The encoded protein is CASSLVGGLGEQYF.

J is TRBJ1-2 and V is TRBV12-5; D unresolved. Germline V gene lookup returns CDR1 LGHNT and CDR2 FRNRAP. The V end lost 0 bases, the J end lost 4 bases, and 12 bases lay between the germline ends. The CDR3 runs 15 residues. The CDR3 sequence: CASGLVHEGGYGYTF. DNA of the CDR3: TGTGCTAGTGGTTTGGTACACGAGGGCGGCTATGGCTACACCTTC.

The chain combines TRBV5-1 with TRBJ2-7; TRBD1 matches 7 bases. Per germline, CDR1 SGHRS and CDR2 YFSETQ. Unmatched junction bases numbered 2, after V lost 2 bases and J lost 6 bases. The CDR3 loop spans 12 amino acids. This CDR3 reads CASSFYRGEQYF. CDR3 DNA: TGCGCCAGCAGCTTTTACAGGGGCGAGCAGTACTTC.

The chain recombines TRBV5-6 with TRBJ1-2; D not certain. The CDR3 sequence is 15 residues long. The V gene's germline CDR1 is SGHDT and CDR2 YYEEEE. Trimming left V 4 bases short and J 8 bases short, with 21 bases between. CDR3 sequence reads: CASSPIVGIEHGYTF. The CDR3 DNA is TGTGCCAGCAGCCCCATCGTGGGAATCGAACACGGCTACACCTTC.

The V and J genes are TRBV9 and TRBJ2-3; D might be TRBD1 or TRBD2, each matching 5 bases. Looked up from germline, CDR1 is SGDLS and CDR2 is YYNGEE. V was shortened by 0 bases and J by 1 base, with 9 bases between the two germline ends. The CDR3 runs 15 residues. CDR3 sequence (DNA): TGTGCCAGCAGCGTAGCTCTGGGGGGCACAGATACGCAGTATTTT. Protein: CASSVALGGTDTQYF.

The chain links TRBV27 to TRBJ2-3, with 9 nucleotides matching TRBD2. Germline trimming cut 3 bases from V and 14 bases from J; bases unmatched to any gene: 15. Germline V CDR1 and CDR2: MNHEY, SMNVEV (reference sequence). This CDR3 has 15 amino acids. Here the CDR3 DNA reads TGTGCCAGCAGTTTCAATGTTAAGACGGGACTAGCAACGTATTTT. It specifies CASSFNVKTGLATYF.

The chain links TRBV27 to TRBJ1-3; TRBD1 matches at 8 bases. The junction had 21 bases not matched to a gene; V was cut back by 3 bases and J by 2 bases. Germline V gives CDR1 MNHEY, CDR2 SMNVEV (reference sequence). The CDR3 has 21 amino acids. In DNA, the CDR3 is TGTGCCAGCAGTTTCGTCCGAGTACTAGAACTGACAGGGGTGCCTGGAAACACCATATATTTT. As protein: CASSFVRVLELTGVPGNTIYF.

V usage is TRBV5-1 and J usage is TRBJ2-3; TRBD1 agrees at 8 bases. The V and J ends lost 0 bases and 7 bases, in that order; junction bases with no gene match: 7. This CDR3 spans 15 amino acids. Germline V gene data show CDR1 as SGHRS and CDR2 as YFSETQ. The CDR3 DNA reads TGCGCCAGCAGCTTGGGAGGACAGGGTAGACATACGCAGTATTTT. This encodes CASSLGGQGRHTQYF.

This clone appeared once. The rearrangement joins TRBV14 to TRBJ1-2; D remains ambiguous. Trimming removed 0 bases at V and 1 base at J, with 21 bases between. CDR3 length equals 19 residues. The germline CDR1 and CDR2 sequences are SGHDN and FVKESK. The DNA of the CDR3 is TGTGCCAGCAGCCAAGATTTTTGGGCCGAGGGCAGTATTAACTATGGCTACACCTTC. Residues: CASSQDFWAEGSINYGYTF.

By frequency in the sample, this clone is medium-sized. J is TRBJ2-6 and V is TRBV30; TRBD2 might be the D (5 bases). The CDR3 contains 15 residues. V was clipped by 3 bases and J by 0 bases, with 9 bases between them. Germline V gene data show CDR1 as GTSNPN and CDR2 as SVGIG (reference sequence). CDR3 sequence reads: CAWREDGSGANVLTF. The CDR3, as DNA: TGTGCCTGGAGGGAGGACGGCTCTGGGGCCAACGTCCTGACTTTC.

The CDR3 protein is CASSGFYEQYF. CDR3 DNA sequence: TGTGCCAGTAGCGGCTTCTACGAGCAGTACTTC. V is TRBV19 and J is TRBJ2-7; D is uncertain. From germline, CDR1 is LNHDA and CDR2 SQIVND (reference sequence). CDR3 size: 11 residues. The V gene lost 6 bases and the J gene lost 3 bases, with 6 bases spanning the gap.

The gene calls are TRBV6-1 and TRBJ2-5; 11 nucleotides match TRBD2. Germline-derived CDR1 and CDR2 are MNHNS and SASEGT. The CDR3 covers 16 residues. V shed 3 bases, J shed 4 bases, and the junction held 7 bases outside the gene matches. CDR3 nucleotide sequence: TGTGCCAGCAGTGAGATCCTAGCGGGGGGTTTAGAGACCCAGTACTTC. As protein: CASSEILAGGLETQYF.

The V and J genes are TRBV6-4 and TRBJ1-6, with a possible D match to TRBD1 (6 bases). Deletions cut 2 bases from V and 8 bases from J, with 10 bases between. This CDR3 comprises 14 residues. Germline CDR1 is MRHNA and CDR2 is SNTAGT. The CDR3 DNA is TGTGCCAGCAGTGACGGCAGGGGTGATTCACCCCTCCACTTT. The encoded protein is CASSDGRGDSPLHF.

The chain is built from TRBV5-1 and TRBJ2-3; D possibly corresponds to TRBD2 (6 bases). V lost 5 bases and J lost 3, with 13 bases in between. The CDR3 sequence is 14 residues long. Per germline, CDR1 SGHRS and CDR2 YFSETQ. CDR3 in DNA: TGCGCCAGCAGTCGTTTCGGGACTACAGATACGCAGTATTTT. Translated, it gives CASSRFGTTDTQYF.

The V and J genes are TRBV19 and TRBJ2-7, with 12 positions matching TRBD1. CDR1 LNHDA and CDR2 SQIVND come from the germline V gene (reference sequence). This CDR3 has 15 amino acids. Trimming took 6 bases from V and 5 from J; bases not matched to a gene: 8. In DNA, the CDR3 is TGTGCCAGTAGCGTCCGGGACAGGGGGCTCGACGAGCAGTACTTC. Encoded protein: CASSVRDRGLDEQYF. The whole variable domain, filled in from reference TRBV19 and TRBJ2-7, reads DGGITQSPKYLFRKEGQNVTLSCEQNLNHDAMYWYRQDPGQGLRLIYYSQIVNDFQKGDIAEGYSVSREKKESFPLTVTSAQKNPTAFYLCASSVRDRGLDEQYFGPGTRLTVT.

V and J are TRBV27 and TRBJ2-5; D not resolved. Deletions cut 3 bases from V and 5 bases from J, with 13 bases between. In germline, CDR1 is MNHEY, CDR2 SMNVEV (reference sequence). The CDR3 spans 14 residues. The DNA for the CDR3 is TGTGCCAGCAGTTTCCTGGGAAGTCGGGAGACCCAGTACTTC. Translated: CASSFLGSRETQYF.

This chain joins TRBV11-2 and TRBJ2-3, with D perhaps matching TRBD2 (5 bases). This CDR3 has 16 residues. Germline loops: CDR1 SGHAT, CDR2 FQNNGV. With 1 base removed from V and 2 bases from J, the gap between germline ends came to 13 bases. The CDR3 sequence: CASSLVPGSPTDTQYF. DNA for the CDR3: TGTGCCAGCAGCTTAGTGCCGGGGTCTCCCACAGATACGCAGTATTTT.

This chain's CDR3 is CASSLDPFYMNTEAFF. The CDR3 DNA reads TGTGCCAGCAGCTTAGATCCCTTTTATATGAACACTGAAGCTTTCTTT. The rearrangement joins TRBV7-2 to TRBJ1-1; D not certain. The CDR3 is 16 residues long. Germline CDR1 and CDR2: SGHTA and FQGNSA. The V gene lost 1 base and the J gene lost 0 bases, with 12 bases spanning the gap. Together with reference TRBV7-2 and TRBJ1-1, the CDR3 gives the full variable domain: GAGVSQSPSNKVTEKGKDVELRCDPISGHTALYWYRQSLGQGLEFLIYFQGNSAPDKSGLPSDRFSAERTGGSVSTLTIQRTQQEDSAVYLCASSLDPFYMNTEAFFGQGTRLTVV.

A single count supports this clone. This chain joins TRBV5-1 and TRBJ1-6, with a weak D call TRBD1 (5 bases). The CDR3 loop spans 17 amino acids. V lost 2 bases to trimming and J lost 0 bases, with 12 bases between them. CDR1 SGHRS and CDR2 YFSETQ come from the germline V gene. This CDR3 is CASSFDSPHSYNSPLHF. Written as DNA, the CDR3 is TGCGCCAGCAGCTTTGACAGCCCACACTCCTATAATTCACCCCTCCACTTT.

The J gene is TRBJ1-2, the V gene TRBV18, with a tentative D call TRBD1 (5 bases). Trimming removed 0 bases from V and 4 bases from J, with 12 bases in between. This CDR3 is 15 amino acids long. Germline V gene data show CDR1 as KGHSH and CDR2 as LQKENI. This CDR3 is CASSPPVPGFYGYTF. CDR3 DNA sequence: TGTGCCAGCTCACCACCGGTTCCAGGGTTCTATGGCTACACCTTC. Variable domain in full (rest from reference TRBV18 and TRBJ1-2): NAGVMQNPRHLVRRRGQEARLRCSPMKGHSHVYWYRQLPEEGLKFMVYLQKENIIDESGMPKERFSAEFPKEGPSILRIQQVVRGDSAAYFCASSPPVPGFYGYTFGSGTRLTVV.

This clone came up once. V is TRBV21-1 and J is TRBJ1-2. TRBV21-1 is flagged as a pseudogene. This CDR3 has 14 amino acids. The CDR3 loop is CASSSISVCYGYTF. In nucleotides, the CDR3 is TGTGCCAGCAGCTCCATATCCGTGTGCTATGGCTACACCTTC.

The V gene is TRBV5-1, the J gene TRBJ2-1; the D is unclear. From germline, CDR1 is SGHRS and CDR2 YFSETQ. Between the trimmed V and J ends, which lost 3 bases and 10 bases, there was a span of 14 bases. This CDR3 has 13 residues. The CDR3 loop is CASSSDGSREQFF. The CDR3, as DNA: TGCGCCAGCAGCTCGGACGGCAGTCGGGAGCAGTTCTTC.

This chain uses TRBV30 with TRBJ2-1, with TRBD2 identical over 11 bases. Germline CDR1 and CDR2: GTSNPN and SVGIG (reference sequence). The CDR3 totals 15 residues. Trimming at V came to 8 bases and at J to 0 bases, leaving 6 bases not matched to a gene. CDR3 region: CAHGLAGRSYNEQFF. The CDR3 nucleotides read TGTGCCCACGGACTAGCGGGTCGCTCCTACAATGAGCAGTTCTTC.

This clone was counted a few times. CDR3 sequence (DNA): TGCGCCAGCAGCCCTCTCCCTACAGGGGGTAATGGCTACACCTTC. Encoded protein: CASSPLPTGGNGYTF. The chain recombines TRBV4-1 with TRBJ1-2, with 8 nucleotides matching TRBD1. This CDR3 has 15 amino acids. Per the germline V gene, CDR1 is MGHRA and CDR2 is YSYEKL. The junction had 10 bases not matched to a gene; V was cut back by 4 bases and J by 6 bases.

This clone appeared a few times. V gene TRBV7-9 combines with J gene TRBJ1-6; TRBD1 agrees at 7 bases. The CDR3 runs to 16 residues. Trimming at V came to 3 bases and at J to 6 bases, leaving 8 bases not matched to a gene. Germline V gene lookup returns CDR1 SEHNR and CDR2 FQNEAQ (reference sequence). The CDR3 is CASSFLPGQLNSPLHF. CDR3 bases: TGTGCCAGCAGCTTCCTTCCGGGACAGCTTAATTCACCCCTCCACTTT.

The chain is built from TRBV13 and TRBJ2-6; D not resolved. Per germline, CDR1 PRHDT and CDR2 FYEKMQ (reference sequence). CDR3 length: 15 residues. With 3 bases removed from V and 0 bases from J, the gap between germline ends came to 6 bases. For the CDR3, the DNA is TGTGCCAGCAGCTTCGGTTCCTCTGGGGCCAACGTCCTGACTTTC. It encodes CASSFGSSGANVLTF.

This clone was seen once. The chain joins TRBV5-8 to TRBJ1-2; D gene unclear. CDR1 and CDR2 (germline): SGHTS, YDEGEE. The CDR3 is made up of 13 amino acids. V lost 1 base and J lost 4, with 8 bases in between. The chain's CDR3 is CASSLTVFYGYTF. In DNA, the CDR3 is TGTGCCAGCAGCTTGACAGTCTTCTATGGCTACACCTTC.

This rearrangement joins TRBV6-5 to TRBJ2-7; unclear D gene. Germline lookup yields CDR1 MNHEY and CDR2 SVGAGI. The length of the CDR3 is 13 residues. Trimming removed 6 bases at V and 4 bases at J, with 13 bases between. CDR3 in DNA: TGTGCCAGCAGCCTCCAGGACGGGTACGAGCAGTACTTC. This translates into CASSLQDGYEQYF.

The gene calls are TRBV19 and TRBJ1-6; D perhaps matches TRBD1 (6 bases). CDR3 length equals 18 residues. Germline lookup yields CDR1 LNHDA and CDR2 SQIVND (reference sequence). Trimming left V 5 bases short and J 0 bases short, with 17 bases between. CDR3 residues: CASSQFGTPSSYNSPLHF. CDR3 in DNA: TGTGCCAGTAGTCAATTCGGGACACCCAGCTCCTATAATTCACCCCTCCACTTT.

This chain connects TRBV5-4 to TRBJ1-6, with TRBD1 matching 8 bases. The germline V gene has CDR1 SGHNT and CDR2 YYREEE (reference sequence). V was clipped by 4 bases and J by 5 bases; unmatched bases: 5. This CDR3 region has 15 residues. CDR3 nucleotides: TGTGCCAGCAGCCCGCCGACAGGGGATAATTCACCCCTCCACTTT. Protein sequence: CASSPPTGDNSPLHF.